One and the same sample provided the 30 T cell receptor beta chains below, sequenced in a study of T cells in Graves' hyperthyroidism and ophthalmopathy. Amplified regions were TCR beta CDR3 sequences from RNA transcripts. With the HTBI primer set, the TCR CDR3 went through a first round of RT-PCR. In TCRdb, the multiplex PCR reads were re-called with MiXCR into one record per CDR3 protein. The sample carries 300,000 to 450,000 distinct CDR3 sequences, about 15% recorded once. Sequencing input: blood. The source is a woman aged 25 to 39 with Graves' hyperthyroidism.

This clonotype was counted a few times. The chain joins TRBV7-9 to TRBJ2-7, with TRBD1 matching over 7 bases. There are 16 residues in the CDR3. V lost 4 bases and J lost 4; bases outside the gene matches: 13. Germline-derived CDR1 and CDR2 are SEHNR and FQNEAQ (reference sequence). CDR3 protein: CASSSVQGVGSYEQYF. In DNA, the CDR3 is TGTGCCAGCAGCTCAGTCCAGGGGGTCGGCTCATACGAGCAGTACTTC. The variable domain in full, completed from reference TRBV7-9 and TRBJ2-7, reads DTGVSQNPRHKITKRGQNVTFRCDPISEHNRLYWYRQTLGQGPEFLTYFQNEAQLEKSRLLSDRFSAERPKGSFSTLEIQRTEQGDSAMYLCASSSVQGVGSYEQYFGPGTRLTVT.

The sample holds many counts of this clonotype. The chain links TRBV6-1 to TRBJ2-1, with D unresolved. CDR1 is MNHNS and CDR2 is SASEGT in the germline V gene. Trimming removed 7 bases from V and 5 bases from J, with 12 bases in between. The CDR3 extends over 13 amino acids. CDR3 protein: CASMSRAHNEQFF. The CDR3 DNA reads TGTGCCAGCATGAGCCGGGCTCACAATGAGCAGTTCTTC.

This clonotype was counted ten times or more. The CDR3 loop reads CASSYTTRTGHTGELFF. Here the CDR3 DNA reads TGTGCCAGCAGTTACACCACTCGGACAGGTCACACCGGGGAGCTGTTTTTT. The genes are TRBV6-1 and TRBJ2-2, with 7 bases fitting TRBD1. The CDR3 is made up of 17 amino acids. Germline loops: CDR1 MNHNS, CDR2 SASEGT. V lost 5 bases and J lost 3; bases outside the gene matches: 12.

This clonotype has a count of ten or more. The chain employs TRBV27 and TRBJ2-1, with TRBD1 matching 10 bases. CDR3 length: 14 amino acids. Trimming took 4 bases from V and 7 from J; bases not matched to a gene: 4. Germline loops: CDR1 MNHEY, CDR2 SMNVEV (reference sequence). CDR3 sequence (DNA): TGTGCCAGCAGTTGGGTGGGACAGGGGAATGAGCAGTTCTTC. This codes for CASSWVGQGNEQFF.

Only a few counts were recorded for this clonotype. The rearrangement joins TRBV27 to TRBJ2-3, with a possible D match to TRBD2 (5 bases). With 2 bases removed from V and 11 bases from J, the gap between germline ends came to 11 bases. The CDR3 extends over 12 amino acids. In germline, CDR1 is MNHEY, CDR2 SMNVEV (reference sequence). CDR3 DNA: TGTGCCAGCAGTTTAGGTTTCGGGGAGCAGTATTTT. This gives the protein CASSLGFGEQYF.

This clonotype was seen at least ten times. This chain links TRBV11-2 with TRBJ2-7, with TRBD2 matching 10 bases. Germline CDR1 SGHAT, CDR2 FQNNGV. The V gene end was trimmed by 0 bases and the J gene end by 0 bases; junction bases not matched to a gene: 8. CDR3 size: 18 residues. CDR3 coding DNA: TGTGCCAGCAGCTTAGAACTAGCGGGAAATACACTCTCCTACGAGCAGTACTTC. This sequence encodes CASSLELAGNTLSYEQYF.

This clonotype was counted ten times or more. This sequence joins TRBV29-1 and TRBJ1-1, with D perhaps TRBD1 (6 bases). V was shortened by 4 bases and J by 0 bases, with 12 bases between the two germline ends. The CDR3 is 14 amino acids. Germline V CDR1 and CDR2: SQVTM, ANQGSEA. CDR3 in amino acids: CSVGWGQLNTEAFF. The DNA of the CDR3 is TGCAGCGTTGGATGGGGGCAATTGAACACTGAAGCTTTCTTT.

The sample holds many counts of this clonotype. The CDR3 loop is CASTRDQETQYF. In DNA form, the CDR3 reads TGTGCCAGTACCCGGGATCAAGAGACCCAGTACTTC. This chain links TRBV2 with TRBJ2-5; possible D gene TRBD2, 5 bases. Per the germline V gene, CDR1 is SNHLY and CDR2 is FYNNEI. The CDR3 is made up of 12 amino acids. Trimming removed 9 bases from V and 2 bases from J, with 10 bases in between. The full variable domain, completed using reference TRBV2 and TRBJ2-5, is EPEVTQTPSHQVTQMGQEVILRCVPISNHLYFYWYRQILGQKVEFLVSFYNNEISEKSEIFDDQFSVERPDGSNFTLKIRSTKLEDSAMYFCASTRDQETQYFGPGTRLLVL.

The V call is TRBV5-1, the J call TRBJ2-2, with D perhaps matching TRBD1 (6 bases). Germline CDR1 and CDR2: SGHRS and YFSETQ. CDR3 length: 15 amino acids. Trimming stripped 4 bases from V and 2 bases from J, with 12 bases between. CDR3 loop: CASSEGQANTGELFF. The CDR3, as DNA: TGCGCCAGCAGCGAGGGACAAGCAAACACCGGGGAGCTGTTTTTT.

This rearrangement joins TRBV27 to TRBJ2-7, with 8 bases aligning to TRBD1. The CDR3 has 14 residues. Germline V gives CDR1 MNHEY, CDR2 SMNVEV (reference sequence). Trimming cost V 5 bases and J 3 bases; bases outside gene matches: 6. CDR3 nucleotide sequence: TGTGCCAGCAGTAAAGGGACAGGCTACTACGAGCAGTACTTC. It yields the protein CASSKGTGYYEQYF.

Notes on this clonotype: Germline and junction disagree at one end, which may indicate a read error. This chain joins TRBV10-3 and TRBJ2-2; 10 nucleotides align to TRBD2. The CDR3 length is 16 residues. Germline CDR1 ENHRY, CDR2 SYGVKD. CDR3 amino acids: CAVSETSGSNTGELFF. The CDR3 DNA sequence: TGTGCCGTCAGCGAGACTAGCGGGTCGAACACCGGGGAGCTGTTTTTT.

This clonotype was seen more than once but under ten times. The V and J genes are TRBV19 and TRBJ2-1; D uncertain. The germline CDR1 and CDR2 sequences are LNHDA and SQIVND (reference sequence). The V gene lost 5 bases and the J gene lost 0 bases, with 11 bases spanning the gap. The CDR3 loop spans 15 amino acids. The CDR3: CASSPQVSSYNEQFF. In nucleotides, the CDR3 is TGTGCCAGTAGTCCCCAAGTGAGCTCCTACAATGAGCAGTTCTTC.

The chain uses TRBV6-1 and TRBJ1-3, with a tentative D call TRBD1 (6 bases). The V gene's germline CDR1 is MNHNS and CDR2 SASEGT. The CDR3 totals 14 residues. The germline V and J ends were trimmed by 6 bases and 2 bases, with 11 bases remaining between them. CDR3 in amino acids: CASRGGQTGNTIYF. The DNA for the CDR3 is TGTGCCAGCAGAGGAGGACAGACTGGAAACACCATATATTTT.

A remark on this clonotype: A much larger clone differs by one base, so this may be a read error. The chain uses TRBV11-2 and TRBJ2-1, with 8 bases that match TRBD1. The V segment lost 5 bases and the J segment 13 bases; nucleotides outside the gene matches: 7. From germline, CDR1 is SGHAT and CDR2 FQNNGV. The CDR3 consists of 12 residues. This CDR3 reads CASSPDRGDQFF. The DNA of the CDR3 is TGTGCCAGCAGCCCCGACAGGGGTGATCAGTTCTTC. The entire variable domain, with the rest obtained from reference TRBV11-2 and TRBJ2-1, is as follows: EAGVAQSPRYKIIEKRQSVAFWCNPISGHATLYWYQQILGQGPKLLIQFQNNGVVDDSQLPKDRFSAERLKGVDSTLKIQPAKLEDSAVYLCASSPDRGDQFFGPGTRLTVL.

This clonotype was counted at least ten times. The genes are TRBV5-5 and TRBJ2-7; 10 positions agree with TRBD1. The ends lost 4 bases at V and 2 bases at J; junction bases unmatched: 12. CDR1 is SGHKS, CDR2 YYEKEE, per germline (reference sequence). CDR3 length: 17 residues. CDR3 sequence reads: CASSRTMGTGDTYEQYF. CDR3 in DNA: TGTGCCAGCAGCCGGACGATGGGGACAGGGGACACCTACGAGCAGTACTTC.

The V gene is TRBV18, the J gene TRBJ2-3; the D gene is possibly TRBD2 (5 bases). V gave up 4 bases and J gave up 6 bases, with 20 bases separating them. The CDR3 has 16 amino acids. Germline V gives CDR1 KGHSH, CDR2 LQKENI. Here the CDR3 DNA reads TGTGCCAGCTCACTCCAGAGCGGATCAGCCGGGGATACGCAGTATTTT. Translated, it gives CASSLQSGSAGDTQYF.

The chain has TRBV19 and TRBJ2-2; TRBD2 matches at 14 bases. The CDR3 has 14 residues. J gave up 7 bases and V 7 bases, and 2 bases lay outside the gene matches. Per germline, CDR1 LNHDA and CDR2 SQIVND (reference sequence). Here the CDR3 reads CASTGLAGGGELFF. CDR3 DNA: TGTGCCAGTACCGGACTAGCGGGAGGCGGGGAGCTGTTTTTT.

This clonotype was seen a few times. The chain employs TRBV15 and TRBJ2-3; possibly TRBD1 or TRBD2 for D (6 bases each). This CDR3 contains 15 residues. The V end was cut by 4 bases, the J end by 1 base, with 12 bases between. Germline values: CDR1 LNHNV, CDR2 YYDKDF (reference sequence). The CDR3 loop is CATSKGGTRTDTQYF. The CDR3 region has the DNA TGTGCCACCAGCAAAGGGGGGACCCGCACAGATACGCAGTATTTT.

With respect to this clonotype: One end of the junction is discordant with germline, which a read error may explain. The genes are TRBV5-1 and TRBJ2-2, with D possibly being TRBD2 (5 bases). The CDR3 totals 17 residues. CDR1 is SGHRS, CDR2 YFSETQ, per germline. CDR3 loop: CASKVYTTISNTGELVF. Written as DNA, the CDR3 is TGCGCCAGCAAAGTATATACGACAATCTCGAACACCGGGGAGCTGGTTTTT.

The chain is built from TRBV6-1 and TRBJ2-1; possible D gene TRBD1, 5 bases. Germline assignment: CDR1 MNHNS and CDR2 SASEGT. V lost 0 bases and J lost 13, with 16 bases in between. This CDR3 comprises 14 residues. The CDR3: CASSEAGLDRTQFF. CDR3 coding DNA: TGTGCCAGCAGTGAAGCTGGGTTAGATAGGACACAGTTCTTC.

The chain employs TRBV20-1 and TRBJ1-5; D remains unclear. There are 13 residues in the CDR3. The V end lost 2 bases, the J end lost 5 bases, and 10 bases lay between the germline ends. Per germline, CDR1 DFQATT and CDR2 SNEGSKA (reference sequence). Written as DNA, the CDR3 is TGCAGTGCTAGAAAATGGTGGGATCAGCCCCAGCATTTT. Translating it yields CSARKWWDQPQHF.

This clonotype has only a few counts. V gene TRBV7-3 combines with J gene TRBJ2-3, with unresolved D. This CDR3 has 13 residues. CDR1 is SGHTA, CDR2 FQGTGA, per germline. V gave up 4 bases and J gave up 8 bases, with 13 bases separating them. The CDR3 sequence is CASSSWMEATQYF. For the CDR3, the DNA is TGTGCCAGCAGCTCTTGGATGGAAGCTACGCAGTATTTT. Full variable domain (outside the CDR3, taken from reference TRBV7-3 and TRBJ2-3): GAGVSQTPSNKVTEKGKYVELRCDPISGHTALYWYRQSLGQGPEFLIYFQGTGAADDSGLPNDRFFAVRPEGSVSTLKIQRTERGDSAVYLCASSSWMEATQYFGPGTRLTVL.

The chain has TRBV29-1 and TRBJ2-5; D not resolved. The CDR3 sequence is 11 residues long. The germline gives CDR1 SQVTM, CDR2 ANQGSEA. V dropped 4 bases and J dropped 4 bases, with 7 bases sitting between them. CDR3 in DNA: TGCAGCGTTGGGCAGCTAGAGACCCAGTACTTC. This translates into CSVGQLETQYF.

The table lists this clonotype with many counts. The genes are TRBV28 and TRBJ2-3; 9 nucleotides align to TRBD1. The trim removed 5 bases at V and 5 bases at J, leaving 11 bases unmatched. The CDR3 loop spans 16 amino acids. Germline V gives CDR1 MDHEN, CDR2 SYDVKM. The CDR3 sequence is CASSRQGQGILDTQYF. The DNA for the CDR3 is TGTGCCAGCAGTCGGCAGGGACAGGGTATTCTAGATACGCAGTATTTT.

This clonotype has more than one count but fewer than ten. The gene calls are TRBV5-6 and TRBJ2-1; 14 bases fit TRBD2. Germline V gene lookup returns CDR1 SGHDT and CDR2 YYEEEE. The trim removed 4 bases at V and 10 bases at J, leaving 7 bases unmatched. The CDR3 covers 15 residues. The CDR3 DNA reads as TGTGCCAGCAGCGCGGGACTAGCGGGAGCGCGAGAGCAGTTCTTC. Protein product: CASSAGLAGAREQFF.

This clonotype came up many times. The V gene is TRBV20-1, the J gene TRBJ2-5, with 9 bases matching TRBD2. CDR1 and CDR2 from the germline V gene are DFQATT and SNEGSKA (reference sequence). The V gene end was trimmed by 2 bases and the J gene end by 3 bases; junction bases not matched to a gene: 4. The CDR3 contains 14 residues. The CDR3 loop is CSARKIAGEETQYF. CDR3 DNA: TGCAGTGCTAGAAAGATAGCGGGGGAAGAGACCCAGTACTTC.

The V gene is TRBV5-6, the J gene TRBJ2-4; 12 bases map to TRBD2. With 4 bases clipped from V and 6 bases from J, the junction kept 11 bases outside the gene matches. The germline CDR1 and CDR2 sequences are SGHDT and YYEEEE. The length of the CDR3 is 17 residues. The CDR3 loop reads CASSLRTSGIRGNIQYF. For the CDR3, the DNA is TGTGCCAGCAGCCTGCGGACTAGCGGGATTCGCGGAAACATTCAGTACTTC.

With regard to this clonotype: The junction shows a germline mismatch at one end, possibly a read error. This chain uses TRBV5-1 with TRBJ2-7; a possible D gene is TRBD2 (5 bases). CDR3 length: 14 residues. Germline V gives CDR1 SGHRS, CDR2 YFSETQ. The CDR3 bases are TGCGCCAGCAAGTTGGACCCTAGCTCCTACGAGCGGTACTTC. Amino acid sequence: CASKLDPSSYERYF.

The table lists this clonotype with many counts. The genes are TRBV3-1 and TRBJ2-2; D gene uncertain. V lost 1 base and J lost 5, with 8 bases in between. Per germline, CDR1 LGHDT and CDR2 YNNKEL (reference sequence). This CDR3 contains 14 residues. The DNA of the CDR3 is TGTGCCAGCAGCCAAGGGGCCAGTACCGGGGAGCTGTTTTTT. It translates to CASSQGASTGELFF.

The table lists this clonotype with many counts. The chain joins TRBV18 to TRBJ2-7; a weak D match, TRBD2 (6 bases). The CDR3 is 14 residues long. Between the trimmed V and J ends, which lost 2 bases and 0 bases, there was a span of 8 bases. CDR1 and CDR2 (germline): KGHSH, LQKENI. The CDR3 DNA sequence: TGTGCCAGCTCACCATTGCGGGACTCCTACGAGCAGTACTTC. Protein product: CASSPLRDSYEQYF.